This TCR beta chain appears in the sequencing data of a study of blood T cell repertoires in COVID-19. Study at large: T cells, B-cell-depleted T cells, or PBMCs provided the cDNA or gDNA that served as material.

Only in-frame clones appear in the TCRdb table, and some are missing; sequencing was by immunoSEQ multiplex PCR. The sample yields about 11,000 clones, nearly 90% seen once. Germline assignment: CDR1 MDHEN and CDR2 SYDVKM. Between the trimmed V and J ends, which lost 5 bases and 4 bases, there was a span of 15 bases. There are 15 residues in the CDR3. This clone was observed a single time. This TCR derives from a human donor in a cohort sampled during active COVID-19. The sample taken for sequencing was peripheral blood. V is TRBV28 and J is TRBJ1-3, with unresolved D. For the CDR3, the DNA is TGTGCCAGCAGTCCCCCCGGGGAGGGAGGAAACACCATATATTTT. Translated, it gives CASSPPGEGGNTIYF.